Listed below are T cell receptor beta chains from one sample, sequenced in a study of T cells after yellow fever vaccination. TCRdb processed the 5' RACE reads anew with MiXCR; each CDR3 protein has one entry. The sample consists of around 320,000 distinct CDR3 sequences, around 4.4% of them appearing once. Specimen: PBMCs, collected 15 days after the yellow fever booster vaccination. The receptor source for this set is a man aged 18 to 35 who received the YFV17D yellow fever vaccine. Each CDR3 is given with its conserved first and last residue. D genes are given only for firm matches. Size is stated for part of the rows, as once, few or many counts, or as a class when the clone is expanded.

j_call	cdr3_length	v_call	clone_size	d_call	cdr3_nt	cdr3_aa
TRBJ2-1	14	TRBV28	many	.	TGTGCCAGCAGTTTCTACAGCTCCTACAATGAGCAGTTCTTC	CASSFYSSYNEQFF
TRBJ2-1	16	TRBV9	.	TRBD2	TGTGCCAGCTCCACAAGTTCGGGTAGCGGGTTTCCTGAGCAGTTCTTC	CASSTSSGSGFPEQFF
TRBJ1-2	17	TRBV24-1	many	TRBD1	TGTGCCACCAGTGATCGATTCACAGGGGGCGACGTCTATGGCTACACCTTC	CATSDRFTGGDVYGYTF
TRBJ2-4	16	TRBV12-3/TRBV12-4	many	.	TGTGCCAGCAGTCCCAGACAAGGCCTAGCCAAAAACATTCAGTACTTC	CASSPRQGLAKNIQYF
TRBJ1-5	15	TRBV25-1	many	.	TGTGCCAGCAGTGAAGGCGGCAGGGACTATCAGCCCCAGCATTTT	CASSEGGRDYQPQHF
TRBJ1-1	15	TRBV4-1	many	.	TGCGCCAGCAACCCGGGACGGGTGTCGAGGACTGAAGCTTTCTTT	CASNPGRVSRTEAFF
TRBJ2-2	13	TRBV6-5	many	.	TGTGCCACCTCACCGAGGAACACCGGGGAGCTGTTTTTT	CATSPRNTGELFF
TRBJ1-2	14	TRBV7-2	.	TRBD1	TGTGCCAGCAGCGTCGGGACAGGGAATAGGGACTACACCTTC	CASSVGTGNRDYTF
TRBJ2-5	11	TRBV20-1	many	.	TGCAGTCCAGATGTCCCAAGAGGCCAGTACTTC	CSPDVPRGQYF
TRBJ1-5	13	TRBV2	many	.	TGTGCCAGCAGAAACAGGGTATGGCAGCCCCAGCATTTT	CASRNRVWQPQHF
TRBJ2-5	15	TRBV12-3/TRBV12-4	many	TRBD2	TGTGCCAGCAGTTTGTTAGCGGGGGCCCAAGAGACCCAGTACTTC	CASSLLAGAQETQYF
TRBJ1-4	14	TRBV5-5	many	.	TGTGCCAGCAGCTACACCGGGACCCAGGAAAAACTGTTTTTT	CASSYTGTQEKLFF
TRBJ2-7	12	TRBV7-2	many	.	TGTGCCAGCAGCTTAGTTTCCGACGAGCAGTACTTC	CASSLVSDEQYF
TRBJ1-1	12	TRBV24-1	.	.	TGTGCCACCAGTGACCCGGGGGGGGAAGCTTTCTTT	CATSDPGGEAFF
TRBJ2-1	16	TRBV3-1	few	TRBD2	TGTGCCAGCAGCCGTCTGACTAGCGGGGGGGCGAATGAGCAGTTCTTC	CASSRLTSGGANEQFF
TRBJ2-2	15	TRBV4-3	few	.	TGCGCCAGCAGCCAAGATTTCCTAGCCCCCGGGGAGCTGTTTTTT	CASSQDFLAPGELFF
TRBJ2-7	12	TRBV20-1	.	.	TGCAGTGCTAGGGACAGTGGGTTCGAGCAGTACTTC	CSARDSGFEQYF
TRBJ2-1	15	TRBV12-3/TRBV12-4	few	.	TGTGCCAGCAGTCCCCTGGGGTGGAACCACAATGAGCAGTTCTTC	CASSPLGWNHNEQFF
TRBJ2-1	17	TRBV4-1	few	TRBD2	TGCGCCAGCAGCCACCTCAAGGGGACTAGCGGGGTCAATGAGCAGTTCTTC	CASSHLKGTSGVNEQFF
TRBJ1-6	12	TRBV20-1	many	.	TGCAGTGCTAGAGGGGACCGCGTGGCCCTCCACTTT	CSARGDRVALHF
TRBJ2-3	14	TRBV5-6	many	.	TGTGCCAGCTATCCACAGGGTCATTTGGATACGCAGTATTTT	CASYPQGHLDTQYF
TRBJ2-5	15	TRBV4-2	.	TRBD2	TGTGCCAGCAGCCAGACCGGGCCTCCGGGGGGTTCCCAGTACTTC	CASSQTGPPGGSQYF
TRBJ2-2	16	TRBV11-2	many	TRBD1	TGTGCCAGCAGCTTGGCTGGACAGGGTAATGACGGGGAGCTGTTTTTT	CASSLAGQGNDGELFF
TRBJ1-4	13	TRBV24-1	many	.	TGTGCCACCAGTGATCCCACAGATGAAAAACTGTTTTTT	CATSDPTDEKLFF
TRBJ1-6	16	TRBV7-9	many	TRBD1	TGTGCCAGCAGCTCTGGGACAGGGGGAAACAATTCACCCCTCCACTTT	CASSSGTGGNNSPLHF
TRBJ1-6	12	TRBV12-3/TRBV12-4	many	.	TGTGCCAGCACCCTACAGAATTCACCCCTCCACTTT	CASTLQNSPLHF
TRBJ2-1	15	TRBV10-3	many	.	TGTGCCATCAGTGATGAGGGGGGGTCTTACAATGAGCAGTTCTTC	CAISDEGGSYNEQFF
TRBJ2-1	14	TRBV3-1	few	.	TGTGCCAGCAGCCAAGATCTTGCCGTAAATGAGCAGTTCTTC	CASSQDLAVNEQFF